The 21 T cell receptor beta chains in this list originate from one sample, sequenced in a study of a mutant IDH1 vaccine in newly diagnosed glioma. TCRdb's table, derived via immunoSEQ multiplex PCR, lists solely in-frame clones and lacks some. The data hold about 54,000 clones, with approximately 80% observed a single time. Stated time point: week 35, safety follow-up. Vaccine doses each comprised 300 ug of mutant IDH1 20-mer peptide, with topical imiquimod. The antigens these receptors bind are not known. Specimen: PBMCs, collected from a glioma patient whose treatment included an IDH1 peptide vaccine. These receptors all stem from a woman under 30 with glioma.

The rearrangement links TRBV6-5 to TRBJ1-1; tentatively, D is TRBD1 (5 bases). CDR1 MNHEY and CDR2 SVGAGI come from the germline V gene. Trimming stripped 4 bases from V and 11 bases from J, with 20 bases between. This CDR3 region has 14 residues. The CDR3 DNA follows: TGTGCCAGCAGTTCCAGTACCGGGGGGATGGAGGCTTTCTTT. As protein: CASSSSTGGMEAFF.

The CDR3, as DNA: TGTGCCAGCAGCTTATCTCAGGGGTCCTACAATGAGCAGTTCTTC. Translating gives CASSLSQGSYNEQFF. The chain carries TRBV7-2 and TRBJ2-1; D possibly corresponds to TRBD1 (6 bases). Germline lookup yields CDR1 SGHTA and CDR2 FQGNSA. The CDR3 spans 15 residues. V gave up 2 bases and J gave up 1 base, with 9 bases separating them.

The chain employs TRBV19 and TRBJ2-3, with unresolved D. V shed 0 bases and J shed 9 bases, with 7 bases lying between them. Germline V gene sequence: CDR1 LNHDA, CDR2 SQIVND (reference sequence). The CDR3 runs to 12 residues. The CDR3 region is CASSIDGNTQYF. As DNA, the CDR3 is TGTGCCAGTAGTATAGACGGTAACACGCAGTATTTT. Variable domain in full (rest from reference TRBV19 and TRBJ2-3): DGGITQSPKYLFRKEGQNVTLSCEQNLNHDAMYWYRQDPGQGLRLIYYSQIVNDFQKGDIAEGYSVSREKKESFPLTVTSAQKNPTAFYLCASSIDGNTQYFGPGTRLTVL.

The chain recombines TRBV7-9 with TRBJ2-1; 11 positions agree with TRBD2. Per germline, CDR1 SEHNR and CDR2 FQNEAQ (reference sequence). Losses at the gene ends were 3 bases for V and 2 bases for J; bases not matched to a gene: 9. CDR3 size: 18 residues. The CDR3: CASSFPALAGGAYNEQFF. CDR3 in DNA: TGTGCCAGCAGCTTCCCTGCGCTAGCGGGGGGAGCCTACAATGAGCAGTTCTTC.

The chain has TRBV7-2 and TRBJ2-7, with TRBD1 identical over 7 bases. The CDR3 spans 13 residues. CDR1 and CDR2 (germline): SGHTA, FQGNSA. The trim removed 4 bases at V and 5 bases at J, leaving 5 bases unmatched. The CDR3 DNA reads as TGTGCCAGCAGCTCGGGACAGACTAACGAGCAGTACTTC. It specifies CASSSGQTNEQYF.

The rearrangement joins TRBV6-1 to TRBJ2-2, with D unresolved. The CDR3 spans 15 residues. CDR1 and CDR2 (germline): MNHNS, SASEGT. Deletions cut 2 bases from V and 4 bases from J, with 11 bases between. In DNA, the CDR3 is TGTGCCAGCAGTGAATCAAGGACGATCACCGGGGAGCTGTTTTTT. This translates into CASSESRTITGELFF.

The gene calls are TRBV19 and TRBJ1-1, with 8 nucleotides matching TRBD1. Germline V lookup: CDR1 LNHDA, CDR2 SQIVND (reference sequence). The CDR3 runs 17 residues. Trimming at V came to 3 bases and at J to 1 base, leaving 10 bases not matched to a gene. DNA for the CDR3: TGTGCCAGTAGTATCTTGGTTCTGGGGACAGGGAACACTGAAGCTTTCTTT. As protein: CASSILVLGTGNTEAFF.

This clone was seen a few times. V and J are TRBV7-9 and TRBJ1-4; tentatively, D is TRBD1 (6 bases). Deletions cut 5 bases from V and 7 bases from J, with 11 bases between. Looked up from germline, CDR1 is SEHNR and CDR2 is FQNEAQ (reference sequence). This CDR3 comprises 13 residues. This chain's CDR3 is CASSTGYGEKLFF. DNA for the CDR3: TGTGCCAGCAGCACAGGGTACGGTGAAAAACTGTTTTTT.

J is TRBJ2-7 and V is TRBV10-1; D possibly corresponds to TRBD2 (6 bases). The germline V gene has CDR1 WNHNN and CDR2 SYGVQD (reference sequence). V dropped 0 bases and J dropped 5 bases, with 11 bases sitting between them. CDR3 size: 14 residues. As DNA, the CDR3 is TGCGCCAGCAGTGAGTCCCTGACTAGGAACGAGCAGTACTTC. It translates to CASSESLTRNEQYF.

The chain is built from TRBV5-1 and TRBJ1-4; D is possibly TRBD1 (6 bases). The CDR3 loop spans 15 amino acids. Deletions cut 2 bases from V and 2 bases from J, with 10 bases between. Germline values: CDR1 SGHRS, CDR2 YFSETQ. The CDR3 here is CASSLGRGTNEKLFF. In DNA form, the CDR3 reads TGCGCCAGCAGCTTAGGTAGGGGGACTAATGAAAAACTGTTTTTT.

The chain couples TRBV6-5 to TRBJ2-1; D might be TRBD2 (5 bases). Trimming took off 8 bases at V and 4 bases at J, with 12 bases between the two ends. This CDR3 comprises 13 residues. The germline CDR1 and CDR2 sequences are MNHEY and SVGAGI. The CDR3 protein is CASGSRPYNEQFF. CDR3 in DNA: TGTGCCAGCGGGAGTAGGCCTTACAATGAGCAGTTCTTC.

This clone has a handful of counts. This chain connects TRBV19 to TRBJ1-5; D might be TRBD1 (5 bases). CDR3 length: 13 amino acids. Looked up from germline, CDR1 is LNHDA and CDR2 is SQIVND (reference sequence). V was pared by 2 bases and J by 7 bases, with 9 bases between. The CDR3 nucleotides read TGTGCCAGTAGTATAAGGGGAGCACAGCCCCAGCATTTT. Translating it yields CASSIRGAQPQHF.

The chain recombines TRBV5-1 with TRBJ1-4; D gene unclear. Germline V CDR1 and CDR2: SGHRS, YFSETQ. The CDR3 length is 15 residues. V was cut by 0 bases and J by 6 bases, with 12 bases left in between. CDR3 nucleotides: TGCGCCAGCAGCTTGGCTGGGTGGCGCGATGAAAAACTGTTTTTT. Translating it yields CASSLAGWRDEKLFF.

This chain's CDR3 is CASSEWDRHEETQYF. As DNA, the CDR3 is TGTGCCAGCAGTGAATGGGACAGGCATGAAGAGACCCAGTACTTC. J is TRBJ2-5 and V is TRBV2; 8 positions agree with TRBD1. Trimming took 2 bases from V and 3 from J; bases not matched to a gene: 5. The V gene's germline CDR1 is SNHLY and CDR2 FYNNEI. The CDR3 has 15 amino acids.

This chain uses TRBV5-4 with TRBJ2-7, with TRBD1 as a possible D gene (6 bases). Trimming stripped 4 bases from V and 3 bases from J, with 17 bases between. This CDR3 is built from 15 residues. Germline values: CDR1 SGHNT, CDR2 YYREEE (reference sequence). The CDR3 region has the DNA TGTGCCAGCAGCGGGGGCCTCGCCGGAATCTACGAGCAGTACTTC. Translation: CASSGGLAGIYEQYF.

The chain carries TRBV21-1 and TRBJ2-2; TRBD2, the table's D call, lacks a check against the DNA. TRBV21-1 is assigned pseudogene status. This CDR3 is built from 17 residues. The DNA of the CDR3 is TGTGCCAGCAGCAAAGCTAGCGGGGGAGCGAACACCGGGGAGCTGTTTTTT. Translated: CASSKASGGANTGELFF.

The chain is built from TRBV7-2 and TRBJ1-4, with 7 bases aligning to TRBD1. The CDR3 loop spans 16 amino acids. CDR1 and CDR2 from the germline V gene are SGHTA and FQGNSA. The J segment lost 7 bases and the V segment lost 5 bases, leaving 13 bases of the junction unmatched. The CDR3 sequence: CASSELQGLSGEKLFF. The CDR3 DNA follows: TGTGCCAGCAGCGAACTACAGGGGCTCTCCGGTGAAAAACTGTTTTTT.

The rearrangement links TRBV19 to TRBJ2-1; 10 bases line up with TRBD1. CDR3 length: 16 residues. Germline V gene lookup returns CDR1 LNHDA and CDR2 SQIVND (reference sequence). The trim removed 5 bases at V and 8 bases at J, leaving 12 bases unmatched. The CDR3 nucleotides are TGTGCCAGTAGTCCCGCAGGGGACAGGGGATCCCATGAGCAGTTCTTC. This codes for CASSPAGDRGSHEQFF.

This clone came up once. The chain is built from TRBV5-6 and TRBJ2-2; 9 bases agree with TRBD1. Germline V lookup: CDR1 SGHDT, CDR2 YYEEEE. The CDR3 has 16 amino acids. After removal of 3 bases from V and 5 bases from J, the junction contained 8 bases not matched to a gene. CDR3 DNA sequence: TGTGCCAGCAGCTGGTCCGGGACAGGGAGGACCGGGGAGCTGTTTTTT. Translated, it gives CASSWSGTGRTGELFF.

The rearrangement joins TRBV7-9 to TRBJ2-4; unclear D gene. Germline V gene lookup returns CDR1 SEHNR and CDR2 FQNEAQ (reference sequence). Trimming cost V 1 base and J 8 bases, with 9 bases left between them. This CDR3 spans 13 amino acids. CDR3 protein: CASSLVNQDIQYF. The CDR3 nucleotides are TGTGCCAGCAGCTTAGTCAACCAGGACATTCAGTACTTC.

The chain recombines TRBV6-5 with TRBJ1-1, with D uncertain. The ends were cut back, 5 bases at V and 3 bases at J, with 13 bases in the middle. This CDR3 spans 14 amino acids. Germline loops: CDR1 MNHEY, CDR2 SVGAGI. The CDR3 is CASSPRSRDTEAFF. In nucleotides, the CDR3 is TGTGCCAGCAGTCCCAGAAGTAGGGACACTGAAGCTTTCTTT.